This T cell receptor (beta chain) appears in the sequencing data of a study of cytomegalovirus exposure and HLA in healthy donors (dated by TCRdb to about 2017). Context from the whole study: According to an earlier analysis of several hundred of the donors, about 180 million T cells yielded 117 million unique TCR beta sequences and about 300 Gb of sequence data. Roughly 300 gigabases of sequencing data and around 80 million unique TCR sequences made up an early release that covered about 640 HLA-typed donors. The genetic ancestry cluster associated with self-reported Caucasian donors included 70% to 85% of the 300 to 400 genotyped donors. The study was designed to test whether signatures of past pathogen exposure could be identified by cataloging public T cell receptors. The study used immunosequencing to profile the T cell repertoires of several hundred subjects and linked those repertoires to cytomegalovirus serostatus. Along with the roughly 670-subject first cohort, a separate validation cohort of over a hundred different subjects was used. High-throughput TCR immunosequencing, statistical association of individual TCRs with disease status, and machine learning were combined to predict cytomegalovirus infection status. In a later analysis, previously published TCR beta repertoires from fewer than 750 donors were re-analyzed and high-resolution HLA genotyping was added so that TCR occurrence patterns could be studied. Rather than using new phenotypic data, the later analysis identified candidate immune exposures from TCR beta sequences and from how often those sequences occurred across donors. To decide whether each TCR beta V gene segment behaved as functional or pseudogenic, an earlier analysis of some 580 of the donors relied on high-throughput TCR beta sequencing. Alongside the repertoire data, information on donor age, sex, ethnicity and CMV serostatus was compiled. A later genetic analysis took genome-wide SNP genotypes for about 55% of the 666 donors and used that subset as a discovery cohort. Every repertoire in the discovery cohort had been generated on one and the same sequencing platform. HLA typing covered class I and class II loci at four-digit resolution. The number of donors typed differed by locus, with about 629-640 for A, B, C, DRB1 and DQB1, approximately 500 for DQA1, 606 for DPA1, and approximately 470 for DPB1. Four to six DR-DQ haplotypes were handled as single units for association and clustering, since linkage in the cohort was strong. Across under 500 genotyped donors of the cohort, an average of approximately 200,000 unique TCR beta nucleotide sequences per donor were sequenced, and about a sixth of those sequences were non-productive.

The library was made by the immunoSEQ multiplex PCR assay. The multiplex PCR relied on a mix of 60 forward primers for TCR Vbeta segments and 13 reverse primers for TCR Jbeta segments. A multiplex PCR assay on genomic DNA amplified the CDR3 region of rearranged TCR beta genes. Amplified TCR beta libraries were sequenced as 87-base-pair reads on the Illumina HiSeq System. The study's own analysis went as follows. In a later analysis, some 80 million unique TCR beta chains were counted across the roughly 610 repertoires, and approximately 9.9 million of these chains were shared by at least two donors. A nearest-neighbor algorithm error-corrected the raw reads and collapsed the reads into unique sequences, merging closely related sequences to remove PCR and sequencing errors. CDR3 sequences were aligned to IMGT reference sequences to assign V, D and J gene segments. Each retained sequence needed at least a six-nucleotide match to both a V gene segment and a J gene segment. Rearrangements were classified as productive when the CDR3 lacked stop codons and remained in frame with V and J, and all other rearrangements were classified as non-productive. CDR3 was defined according to IMGT convention as the region running from the second conserved V-encoded cysteine to the conserved J-encoded phenylalanine. The earlier analysis of about 590 of the donors excluded sequences that lacked an unambiguous match to a single V gene segment. An earlier analysis of a few hundred of the donors classified V segments as functional when productive rearrangements were above 56.7% and as segregating when the standard deviation between donors was above 5%. A statistical classification framework was built for diagnosing cytomegalovirus status from the catalog of TCR beta chain sequences. In a later analysis, TCR nucleotide sequences were compared against IMGT/GENE-DB human TR gene sequences so that V and J genes could be assigned. In a later analysis, CDR3 sequences and most-parsimonious VDJ recombination scenarios were assigned using the TCRdist pipeline. A later analysis defined each TCR beta chain by its CDR3 amino acid sequence plus V-gene family, and excluded reads lacking a unique V-gene family. To address suspected cross-contamination and a sequencing artifact, a later analysis removed 550 to 750 highly shared, low-generation-probability nucleotide sequences. For each public chain, a later analysis derived a clonal expansion index from normalized ranks of inferred template counts within each repertoire. Generation probabilities in a later analysis came from a VDJ recombination model fitted to out-of-frame rearrangements, and those results were checked against IGoR. In a later analysis, TCR-TCR, TCR-HLA and TCR-CMV co-occurrence was scored with hypergeometric tests, and a repertoire-size bias correction was applied to TCR pairs. In a later analysis, false discovery rates were estimated by permuting HLA or CMV assignments 20 times. In a later analysis, co-occurring TCRs were grouped with DBSCAN, and TCRdist sequence similarity was added when clustering was performed within HLA-allele-positive subsets. Repertoires with fewer than 30,000 or more than 120,000 public chains, plus five repertoires with anomalous nucleotide sharing, were excluded from co-occurrence clustering. TCRdb stores this immuneACCESS table with in-frame sequences only. Part of the clones is absent; in the studies checked, under half of the shortfall reflects unresolved V genes, and no reason is known for the rest. The V and J calls and clone size were taken over from that table, and D and trimming were inferred from the DNA. The sample table holds about 140,000 clones, of which 70% were seen once. The ten largest clones take up approximately 1.6% of the sample.

This clone was recorded a few times. Its antigen has not been determined. The sample holds no much larger clone one base away, and base qualities are not on file. General study outcomes and caveats: An association between a missense DCLRE1C variant and V-gene and J-gene trimming of TCR beta chains was found in a later genetic analysis and replicated in an independent cohort. According to a later analysis, TCR association rates differed among HLA loci, with DRB1 alleles showing the most associated TCRs and HLA-C alleles showing the fewest. A cluster of highly shared sequence variants was judged likely to be a technical artifact of the sequencing pipeline. Cytomegalovirus status was reported to be diagnosed by the classifier with high specificity and sensitivity in both the original and validation cohorts. In a later analysis, HLA-associated TCR beta chains showed more clonal expansion and lower generation probabilities than non-associated chains that were equally common. CMV serostatus was the only immune exposure information available for the cohort. In a later analysis, around 15,000 TCR beta sequences were associated with specific HLA alleles at a false discovery rate of 0.05. The earlier analysis of about 600 of the donors excluded some 15 rarely observed V segments, including chromosome 9 orphons, because counts were too low. The study listed 150 to 200 TCR beta chains as associated with cytomegalovirus. Most TCR sequences were seen in very few donors, while some public TCRs were found in many individuals. Presence/absence analyses assumed roughly uniform sequencing depth across donors, an assumption that may not hold. Broadly in line with IMGT annotations, most TCR beta V segments showed up in productive rearrangements about 87% or about 30% of the time in an earlier analysis of around 600 of the donors. Strong co-occurrence of HLA alleles, especially DR and DQ, made assigning TCR associations to individual alleles difficult. A few of the identified cytomegalovirus-associated TCR beta chains were confirmed in vitro to be specific for cytomegalovirus antigens. In a later genetic analysis, fewer N-insertions in productive TCRs were reported among donors in an Asian-associated ancestry cluster than the approximately 670-donor mean. Because HLA typing was unavailable for some donors at each locus, only the typed subset was used in association tests. According to the authors, the approach could potentially be generalized to other disease states and immunological phenotypes. Most CMV-associated TCR beta chains appeared to be HLA-restricted in a later analysis, and the HLA associations seemed to be driven largely by CMV exposure. In a later analysis, several top co-occurrence clusters were reported to appear linked to parvovirus B19, influenza, CMV and Epstein-Barr virus. A further reported finding was that TCR beta sequences accurately predicted the HLA-A and HLA-B alleles for most subjects in the first cohort. In this cohort, only TCR beta chains were sequenced, and detectable features were limited by the absence of alpha or paired-chain data. Correlated functional status among segregating V segments might reflect linkage disequilibrium, but an unknown experimental factor could not be ruled out.

The cohort consisted of approximately 670 healthy bone marrow donors. Cohort members were all nominally healthy when sampled, although unrecorded immune exposures were likely present. The donor tested CMV seronegative and was one of the 352 seronegative cohort members. Every donor gave a peripheral blood sample, and the peripheral blood mononuclear cells from that sample were used for TCR beta sequencing. Genomic DNA extraction from the blood cell samples was performed with the Qiagen DNeasy Blood Extraction Kit. This clonotype was obtained from a woman between 25 and 40 years old in good health and CMV-seronegative. Sample: PBMCs.

The CDR3 sequence is CASGPPGEPNTGELFF. The DNA sequence is TGTGCCAGCGGCCCTCCCGGGGAGCCGAACACCGGGGAGCTGTTTTTT. Here the chain combines TRBV4-2 and TRBJ2-2; the D region possibly corresponds to TRBD2 (5 bases align). The germline V gene yields LGHNA for CDR1 and YNFKEQ for CDR2. Trimming costs V 8 bases and J 0 bases, and their ends lie 16 bases apart. The CDR3, cysteine through phenylalanine, is 16 amino acids long. Only the CDR3 DNA is retained, 48 bases long and in frame from the first base.